The rows below give T cell receptor beta chains drawn from one sample of a study of blood T cells in healthy people across ages. TCRdb recomputed calls from the 5' RACE reads with MiXCR, one row per CDR3 protein. Of over a million distinct CDR3 sequences in the sample, 35% to 55% were seen once. Sequenced: blood. Receptor source: an older woman in good health. Each CDR3 is given with its conserved first and last residue. The D gene is left open where the match is weak. For some rows the clone size is stated as once, few or many, or as a class when expanded; others skip it.

j_gene | abundance | v_gene | d_gene | CDR3aa | CDR3nt
TRBJ2-3 | few | TRBV7-3 | TRBD2 | CASSLLPGTSGSDFTDTQYF | TGTGCCAGCAGCTTATTGCCGGGGACTAGCGGGAGCGATTTCACAGATACGCAGTATTTT
TRBJ2-7 | many | TRBV3-1 | TRBD2 | CASSLGLAGDVGSYEQYF | TGTGCCAGCAGCCTAGGACTAGCGGGAGATGTCGGCTCCTACGAGCAGTACTTC
TRBJ2-3 | few | TRBV10-2 | TRBD2 | CASTTSGSADTQYF | TGCGCCAGCACGACTAGCGGGAGTGCAGATACGCAGTATTTT
TRBJ2-1 | few | TRBV7-9 | TRBD2 | CASSSRGSGSSYNEQFF | TGTGCCAGCAGCTCCCGGGGTAGCGGGAGCTCCTACAATGAGCAGTTCTTC
TRBJ2-1 | few | TRBV27 | TRBD2 | CASSLLGTSGSDEQFF | TGTGCCAGCAGTTTATTGGGGACTAGCGGGAGCGATGAGCAGTTCTTC
TRBJ2-3 | many | TRBV7-2 | NA | CASSLASSTDTQYF | TGTGCCAGCAGCTTAGCGAGTAGCACAGATACGCAGTATTTT
TRBJ2-2 | NA | TRBV7-9 | NA | CASSLRAAVNTGELFF | TGTGCCAGCAGCTTGAGGGCAGCGGTGAACACCGGGGAGCTGTTTTTT
TRBJ2-7 | few | TRBV21-1 | NA | CASSKAIGKGALNYEQYF | TGTGCCAGCAGCAAAGCTATTGGAAAGGGGGCTCTCAACTACGAGCAGTACTTC
TRBJ2-7 | few | TRBV7-9 | NA | CASSKSAIEQYF | TGTGCCAGCAGCAAAAGTGCAATCGAGCAGTACTTC
TRBJ1-5 | few | TRBV20-1 | NA | CSAGSDQPQHF | TGCAGTGCTGGTTCGGATCAGCCCCAGCATTTT
TRBJ2-2 | NA | TRBV5-1 | NA | CASTQLGELFF | TGCGCCAGCACCCAGCTTGGGGAGCTGTTTTTT
TRBJ2-5 | few | TRBV7-9 | TRBD1 | CASSLRQGVRETQYF | TGTGCCAGCAGCTTGAGACAGGGGGTCAGGGAGACCCAGTACTTC
TRBJ2-7 | NA | TRBV6-1 | NA | CASSEIGETYEQYF | TGTGCCAGCAGTGAAATAGGGGAAACCTACGAGCAGTACTTC
TRBJ2-7 | NA | TRBV11-2 | TRBD2 | CASSFSQREDPYEQYF | TGTGCCAGCAGCTTTAGCCAGCGGGAGGATCCCTACGAGCAGTACTTC
TRBJ2-1 | many | TRBV5-1 | NA | CASSLPFADNEQFF | TGCGCCAGCAGCTTGCCCTTCGCCGACAATGAGCAGTTCTTC
TRBJ2-1 | NA | TRBV9 | TRBD2 | CASSVASGSHNEQFF | TGTGCCAGCAGCGTAGCTAGCGGGAGCCACAATGAGCAGTTCTTC
TRBJ2-3 | NA | TRBV28 | NA | CASSSSTYTQYF | TGTGCCAGCAGTTCCAGCACCTATACGCAGTATTTT
TRBJ2-3 | few | TRBV12-3/TRBV12-4 | NA | CASSFITGADTQYF | TGTGCCAGCAGTTTTATCACAGGTGCAGATACGCAGTATTTT
TRBJ1-1 | NA | TRBV5-1 | NA | CASSPIGGINTEAFF | TGCGCCAGCAGCCCGATCGGGGGGATCAACACTGAAGCTTTCTTT
TRBJ1-4 | NA | TRBV4-1 | TRBD1 | CASSQDGTGVGEKLFF | TGCGCCAGCAGCCAAGATGGGACAGGGGTTGGAGAAAAACTGTTTTTT
TRBJ1-2 | few | TRBV20-1 | TRBD1 | CSARVYQGVYGYTF | TGCAGTGCTAGAGTCTATCAGGGGGTCTATGGCTACACCTTC
TRBJ2-7 | NA | TRBV20-1 | NA | CSARDTGRLSSYEQYF | TGCAGTGCTAGAGATACGGGGCGTTTGAGCTCCTACGAGCAGTACTTC
TRBJ2-7 | few | TRBV27 | NA | CASSSRQYNEQYF | TGTGCCAGCAGTTCAAGACAGTACAATGAGCAGTACTTC
TRBJ2-1 | NA | TRBV5-1 | NA | CASSLFVVGGRAIDEQFF | TGCGCCAGCAGCTTGTTTGTGGTGGGGGGTCGCGCAATTGATGAGCAGTTCTTC
TRBJ2-3 | NA | TRBV7-9 | TRBD2 | CTSSVGTSGRADTQYF | TGTACCAGCAGCGTGGGGACTAGCGGGAGGGCCGATACGCAGTATTTT
TRBJ2-1 | few | TRBV3-1 | TRBD2 | CASSQAQRTGLAGEGRKFF | TGTGCCAGCAGCCAAGCCCAAAGAACGGGACTAGCGGGAGAAGGGAGGAAGTTCTTC
TRBJ2-1 | NA | TRBV6-5 | NA | CASRYLSGYNEQFF | TGTGCCAGCAGATATCTGAGCGGGTACAATGAGCAGTTCTTC
TRBJ2-5 | NA | TRBV6-5 | NA | CASSTRDSRWETQYF | TGTGCCAGCAGTACCCGGGACTCCCGATGGGAGACCCAGTACTTC
TRBJ2-7 | few | TRBV5-5 | TRBD2 | CASSLVRSGTSGRALHYEQYF | TGTGCCAGCAGCTTGGTTAGATCCGGGACTAGCGGGAGGGCCCTCCACTACGAGCAGTACTTC
TRBJ2-7 | NA | TRBV7-6 | NA | CASSLGSAQAYNEQYF | TGTGCCAGCAGCTTAGGTTCCGCACAGGCCTACAATGAGCAGTACTTC
TRBJ1-2 | NA | TRBV5-1 | TRBD1 | CASSIGQGALGYGYTF | TGCGCCAGCAGCATAGGACAGGGGGCGCTTGGCTATGGCTACACCTTC
TRBJ2-3 | once | TRBV11-3 | TRBD2 | CASSRGELTDTQYF | TGTGCCAGCAGCCGGGGGGAACTCACAGATACGCAGTATTTT